This TCR beta chain emerged from a study of cytomegalovirus exposure and HLA in healthy donors. Amplification used 60 Vbeta primers and 13 Jbeta primers. Produced via immunoSEQ multiplex PCR; TCRdb's table is partial and in-frame only. The repertoire includes around 210,000 clones, around four fifths of them detected once, and approximately 0.47% sits in the top ten. CDR1 SGHRS and CDR2 YFSETQ come from the germline V gene. Losses at the gene ends were 4 bases for V and 5 bases for J; bases not matched to a gene: 11. This CDR3 is 15 amino acids long. Sequences were obtained from PBMCs. V and J are TRBV5-1 and TRBJ1-1; 7 nucleotides agree with TRBD1. This TCR was recovered from a boy aged 5-17 years in good health and CMV-seronegative. CDR3 protein: CASSPRQGRGTEAFF. CDR3 nucleotides: TGCGCCAGCAGCCCAAGACAGGGAAGAGGAACTGAAGCTTTCTTT.